These 26 T cell receptor beta chains came from one sample sequenced in a study of beta chain features in type 1 diabetes. Notes on the study in general: There was a moderate but significant shortening of TCRB CDR3s in all four CD4+ subsets of Type 1 diabetes patients.

The whole isolated RNA underwent reverse transcription, so sequencing captured expressed TCRB transcripts. Sequencing was performed with immunoSEQ multiplex PCR; in TCRdb, only in-frame clones are kept and a portion is missing. The data contain around 250,000 clones, around 15% of them singletons. Their recognized antigens are unknown. Sequencing was performed on naive CD4+ T cells from blood. All receptors derive from a man younger than 40 with type 1 diabetes.

The chain uses TRBV7-9 and TRBJ2-5, with TRBD1 matching 7 bases. CDR1 and CDR2 (germline): SEHNR, FQNEAQ (reference sequence). The CDR3 has 17 amino acids. V lost 5 bases and J lost 4; bases outside the gene matches: 16. CDR3 protein: CASSIRGYRGSTETQYF. CDR3 nucleotides: TGTGCCAGCAGCATCAGGGGCTACAGGGGAAGCACAGAGACCCAGTACTTC. Drawing the rest from reference TRBV7-9 and TRBJ2-5, the complete variable domain is DTGVSQNPRHKITKRGQNVTFRCDPISEHNRLYWYRQTLGQGPEFLTYFQNEAQLEKSRLLSDRFSAERPKGSFSTLEIQRTEQGDSAMYLCASSIRGYRGSTETQYFGPGTRLLVL.

Only a few counts were recorded for this clone. V is TRBV28 and J is TRBJ2-3; 7 bases align to TRBD1. The junction had 5 bases not matched to a gene; V was cut back by 11 bases and J by 3 bases. Germline V gene lookup returns CDR1 MDHEN and CDR2 SYDVKM. The CDR3 totals 12 residues. CDR3 DNA sequence: TGTGCCTCGACAGGGCAGACAGATACGCAGTATTTT. Translating gives CASTGQTDTQYF.

The table lists this clone with a few counts. This rearrangement joins TRBV28 to TRBJ2-5; 7 positions match TRBD1. CDR1 is MDHEN and CDR2 is SYDVKM in the germline V gene. CDR3 length: 14 amino acids. V lost 5 bases to trimming and J lost 2 bases; unmatched junction nucleotides: 5. The DNA for the CDR3 is TGTGCCAGCAGTCAACCGGGACAGCAAGAGACCCAGTACTTC. Amino acid sequence: CASSQPGQQETQYF. The entire variable domain, with the rest obtained from reference TRBV28 and TRBJ2-5, is as follows: DVKVTQSSRYLVKRTGEKVFLECVQDMDHENMFWYRQDPGLGLRLIYFSYDVKMKEKGDIPEGYSVSREKKERFSLILESASTNQTSMYLCASSQPGQQETQYFGPGTRLLVL.

The chain couples TRBV4-2 to TRBJ2-2; 7 bases fit TRBD2. With 4 bases clipped from V and 3 bases from J, the junction kept 14 bases outside the gene matches. Germline-derived CDR1 and CDR2 are LGHNA and YNFKEQ. The CDR3 has 18 residues. The CDR3: CASSPGLRGGRDTGELFF. The CDR3 coding sequence is TGTGCCAGCAGCCCCGGGTTGCGGGGCGGGAGAGACACCGGGGAGCTGTTTTTT.

This clone was recorded a few times. This sequence joins TRBV28 and TRBJ2-7; 10 bases map to TRBD2. The germline V gene encodes CDR1 MDHEN and CDR2 SYDVKM. The CDR3 runs 15 residues. Losses at the gene ends were 2 bases for V and 1 base for J; bases not matched to a gene: 2. CDR3 sequence (DNA): TGTGCCAGCAGTTTAAAACTAGCGGGGTCCTACGAGCAGTACTTC. Translation gives CASSLKLAGSYEQYF.

The gene calls are TRBV5-1 and TRBJ2-1, with 13 bases matching TRBD2. After removal of 9 bases from V and 1 base from J, the junction contained 4 bases not matched to a gene. The CDR3 covers 15 residues. Germline V gene data show CDR1 as SGHRS and CDR2 as YFSETQ. CDR3 DNA: TGCGCCACTCGACTAGCGGGAGGTTCCTACAATGAGCAGTTCTTC. Its translation: CATRLAGGSYNEQFF. Looking up the rest from reference TRBV5-1 and TRBJ2-1 gives the full variable domain: KAGVTQTPRYLIKTRGQQVTLSCSPISGHRSVSWYQQTPGQGLQFLFEYFSETQRNKGNFPGRFSGRQFSNSRSEMNVSTLELGDSALYLCATRLAGGSYNEQFFGPGTRLTVL.

The chain combines TRBV4-2 with TRBJ1-1, with D hard to call. The V gene's germline CDR1 is LGHNA and CDR2 YNFKEQ. The CDR3 contains 13 residues. The V and J ends lost 0 bases and 6 bases respectively, with 8 bases between them. CDR3 protein: CASSQDRSSEAFF. The CDR3 region has the DNA TGTGCCAGCAGCCAAGATCGGAGCTCTGAAGCTTTCTTT.

This clone was observed a few times. The V gene is TRBV9, the J gene TRBJ1-5; TRBD1 matches 7 bases. With 0 bases clipped from V and 6 bases from J, the junction kept 6 bases outside the gene matches. The CDR3 is made up of 15 amino acids. Germline CDR1 SGDLS, CDR2 YYNGEE. As DNA, the CDR3 is TGTGCCAGCAGCGTAGACGACAGGGTCACTCAGCCCCAGCATTTT. It specifies CASSVDDRVTQPQHF.

This clone was found a few times. The V and J genes are TRBV5-4 and TRBJ2-5, with D perhaps TRBD1 (6 bases). Trimming removed 0 bases from V and 4 bases from J, with 10 bases in between. Germline CDR1 reads SGHNT; CDR2 reads YYREEE (reference sequence). This CDR3 has 14 amino acids. The CDR3, as DNA: TGTGCCAGCAGCTTGGACAGGGCCTCAGAGACCCAGTACTTC. This sequence encodes CASSLDRASETQYF.

The genes are TRBV28 and TRBJ2-7; tentative D call: TRBD1 (6 bases). V was clipped by 8 bases and J by 4 bases, with 12 bases between them. Germline V gives CDR1 MDHEN, CDR2 SYDVKM. This CDR3 is built from 12 residues. The CDR3 DNA follows: TGTGCCAGCGAGGCCAGGGGTTACGAGCAGTACTTC. This gives the protein CASEARGYEQYF.

This clone has more than one count but fewer than ten. This chain joins TRBV29-1 and TRBJ2-5, with TRBD1 matching over 8 bases. V shed 6 bases, J shed 2 bases, and the junction held 8 bases outside the gene matches. Germline V lookup: CDR1 SQVTM, CDR2 ANQGSEA. The CDR3 is 14 amino acids. In DNA form, the CDR3 reads TGCAGCGTCGCGGAGGGACAGGCGCAAGAGACCCAGTACTTC. Protein sequence: CSVAEGQAQETQYF.

This clone was found a few times. The chain couples TRBV7-9 to TRBJ1-1, with 8 bases lining up with TRBD1. Germline V CDR1 and CDR2: SEHNR, FQNEAQ (reference sequence). V dropped 5 bases and J dropped 11; count of bases not matched to a gene: 7. CDR3 length equals 12 residues. This CDR3 is CASSRDRPLAFF. The CDR3 bases are TGTGCCAGCAGCCGGGACAGGCCCTTGGCTTTCTTT.

This clone was seen a handful of times. This chain joins TRBV7-9 and TRBJ2-3; 7 bases agree with TRBD2. This CDR3 comprises 16 residues. The V and J ends lost 5 bases and 2 bases, in that order; junction bases with no gene match: 10. Per germline, CDR1 SEHNR and CDR2 FQNEAQ (reference sequence). The CDR3 DNA reads as TGTGCCAGCAGCGGACATCTTCTAGCGGACACAGATACGCAGTATTTT. Amino acid sequence: CASSGHLLADTDTQYF.

V and J are TRBV19 and TRBJ2-5, with TRBD1 matching over 8 bases. V lost 4 bases and J lost 4; bases outside the gene matches: 8. CDR3 length: 15 residues. CDR1 LNHDA and CDR2 SQIVND come from the germline V gene (reference sequence). CDR3 region: CASSRFGQGPETQYF. The CDR3 coding sequence is TGTGCCAGTAGTAGGTTCGGACAGGGTCCAGAGACCCAGTACTTC.

This clone has just a few counts. J is TRBJ2-2 and V is TRBV4-3, with 12 bases identical to TRBD2. Germline values: CDR1 LGHNA, CDR2 YSLEER. There are 18 residues in the CDR3. V shed 1 base, J shed 0 bases, and the junction held 3 bases outside the gene matches. This CDR3 is CASSQGTSGTSNTGELFF. CDR3 DNA: TGCGCCAGCAGCCAAGGGACTAGCGGGACGTCGAACACCGGGGAGCTGTTTTTT.

The rearrangement joins TRBV15 to TRBJ2-7; D is perhaps TRBD2 (5 bases). Germline assignment: CDR1 LNHNV and CDR2 YYDKDF (reference sequence). With 0 bases removed from V and 2 bases from J, the gap between germline ends came to 20 bases. This CDR3 is 18 amino acids long. This CDR3 reads CATSRDLSRRGSTYEQYF. CDR3 nucleotides: TGTGCCACCAGCAGAGATTTATCCCGACGGGGTTCTACCTACGAGCAGTACTTC.

This clone has just a few counts. The chain combines TRBV29-1 with TRBJ1-2; D perhaps matches TRBD1 (5 bases). Trimming stripped 4 bases from V and 8 bases from J, with 11 bases between. Looked up from germline, CDR1 is SQVTM and CDR2 is ANQGSEA. This CDR3 region has 11 residues. CDR3: CSVVSGGGYTF. As DNA, the CDR3 is TGCAGCGTTGTATCGGGGGGAGGCTACACCTTC.

On this clone: This sample includes further DNA sequences coding for the same CDR3. The rearrangement uses TRBV25-1 and TRBJ1-3; D is unresolved. The length of the CDR3 is 14 residues. Germline lookup yields CDR1 MGHDK and CDR2 SYGVNS. Between the trimmed V and J ends, which lost 3 bases and 0 bases, there was a span of 6 bases. CDR3 sequence: CASSDSISGNTIYF. The CDR3 bases are TGTGCCAGCAGTGATAGCATCTCTGGAAACACCATATATTTT. The whole variable domain, filled in from reference TRBV25-1 and TRBJ1-3, reads EADIYQTPRYLVIGTGKKITLECSQTMGHDKMYWYQQDPGMELHLIHYSYGVNSTEKGDLSSESTVSRIRTEHFPLTLESARPSHTSQYLCASSDSISGNTIYFGEGSWLTVV.

This clone was observed a few times. This rearrangement joins TRBV2 to TRBJ1-5; no firm D call. The V gene lost 4 bases and the J gene lost 5 bases, with 9 bases spanning the gap. The CDR3 runs 13 residues. CDR1 is SNHLY, CDR2 FYNNEI, per germline. CDR3 in amino acids: CASSVLGDQPQHF. In nucleotides, the CDR3 is TGTGCCAGCAGTGTGCTGGGCGATCAGCCCCAGCATTTT.

The J gene is TRBJ2-1, the V gene TRBV30; D not certain. Trimming stripped 5 bases from V and 7 bases from J, with 9 bases between. CDR3 length: 11 amino acids. CDR1 and CDR2 from the germline V gene are GTSNPN and SVGIG (reference sequence). The CDR3 nucleotides are TGTGCCTGGGGCAGTACAAATGAGCAGTTCTTC. Its translation is CAWGSTNEQFF.

CDR3 sequence (DNA): TGTGCCAGCAGTTTAGGGCAGGCCGCTAACTATGGCTACACCTTC. It specifies CASSLGQAANYGYTF. The chain employs TRBV28 and TRBJ1-2; D unresolved. Germline CDR1 and CDR2: MDHEN and SYDVKM. V shed 2 bases and J shed 0 bases, with 10 bases lying between them. The CDR3 has 15 residues.

This clone has only a few counts. The chain recombines TRBV19 with TRBJ2-7; 7 nucleotides match TRBD1. Germline assignment: CDR1 LNHDA and CDR2 SQIVND (reference sequence). CDR3 length: 15 residues. V shed 3 bases, J shed 0 bases, and the junction held 5 bases outside the gene matches. This chain's CDR3 is CASSIRQGGSYEQYF. Here the CDR3 DNA reads TGTGCCAGTAGTATTAGACAGGGCGGCTCCTACGAGCAGTACTTC.

This clone was seen only a few times. The chain couples TRBV5-4 to TRBJ2-1; 8 positions match TRBD1. CDR1 and CDR2 (germline): SGHNT, YYREEE (reference sequence). V trimming: 4 bases; J trimming: 7 bases; junction bases outside the gene matches: 10. The CDR3 has 15 residues. The chain's CDR3 is CASSPSGQGRNEQFF. Written as DNA, the CDR3 is TGTGCCAGCAGCCCCTCCGGACAGGGCAGAAATGAGCAGTTCTTC.

This clone has a handful of counts. V is TRBV18 and J is TRBJ2-7; 10 nucleotides line up with TRBD1. Germline-derived CDR1 and CDR2 are KGHSH and LQKENI. The CDR3 extends over 16 amino acids. The junction had 10 bases not matched to a gene; V was cut back by 5 bases and J by 3 bases. This chain's CDR3 is CASSGNRDRGIYEQYF. The CDR3 nucleotides are TGTGCCAGCTCAGGTAACCGGGACAGGGGTATCTACGAGCAGTACTTC.

The rearrangement joins TRBV7-3 to TRBJ2-7; 8 bases agree with TRBD1. The CDR3 sequence is 13 residues long. The ends lost 5 bases at V and 3 bases at J; junction bases unmatched: 3. Germline CDR1 reads SGHTA; CDR2 reads FQGTGA. CDR3 nucleotide sequence: TGTGCCAGCAGCCGCGGACAGGGCTACGAGCAGTACTTC. Translated, it gives CASSRGQGYEQYF. Using reference TRBV7-3 and TRBJ2-7 for the parts outside the CDR3, the full variable domain is GAGVSQTPSNKVTEKGKYVELRCDPISGHTALYWYRQSLGQGPEFLIYFQGTGAADDSGLPNDRFFAVRPEGSVSTLKIQRTERGDSAVYLCASSRGQGYEQYFGPGTRLTVT.

This clone has a handful of counts. V is TRBV19 and J is TRBJ2-7, with TRBD1 matching 9 bases. Germline V lookup: CDR1 LNHDA, CDR2 SQIVND (reference sequence). The length of the CDR3 is 13 residues. Germline trimming cut 5 bases from V and 3 bases from J; bases unmatched to any gene: 2. CDR3 in DNA: TGTGCCAGTAGTTTGGACAGGGGCTACGAGCAGTACTTC. It codes for CASSLDRGYEQYF.